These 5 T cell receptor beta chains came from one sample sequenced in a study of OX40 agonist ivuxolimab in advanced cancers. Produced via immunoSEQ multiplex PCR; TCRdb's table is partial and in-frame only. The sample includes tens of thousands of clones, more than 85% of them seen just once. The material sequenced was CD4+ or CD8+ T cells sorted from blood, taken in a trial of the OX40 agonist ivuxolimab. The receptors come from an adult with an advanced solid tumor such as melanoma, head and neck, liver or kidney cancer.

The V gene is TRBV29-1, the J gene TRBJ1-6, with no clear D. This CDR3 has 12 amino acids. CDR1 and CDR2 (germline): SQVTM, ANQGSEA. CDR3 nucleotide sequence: TGCAACTTTAGGCGGATTGGGTCACCCCTCCACTTT. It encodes CNFRRIGSPLHF.

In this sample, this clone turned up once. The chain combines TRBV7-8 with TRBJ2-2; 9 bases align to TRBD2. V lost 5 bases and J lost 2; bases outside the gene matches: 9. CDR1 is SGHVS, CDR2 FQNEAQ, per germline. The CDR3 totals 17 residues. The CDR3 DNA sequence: TGTGCCAGCAGCGGGACTAGCTCCCCACTTAACACCGGGGAGCTGTTTTTT. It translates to CASSGTSSPLNTGELFF.

CDR3 amino acids: CASSLQGAQGNTIYF. DNA for the CDR3: TGCGCCAGCAGCTTACAGGGGGCGCAGGGAAACACCATATATTTT. The chain joins TRBV5-1 to TRBJ1-3; TRBD1 aligns across 9 bases. J lost 4 bases, V lost 2 bases, and 4 bases had no gene match. The germline CDR1 and CDR2 sequences are SGHRS and YFSETQ. The CDR3 runs 15 residues.

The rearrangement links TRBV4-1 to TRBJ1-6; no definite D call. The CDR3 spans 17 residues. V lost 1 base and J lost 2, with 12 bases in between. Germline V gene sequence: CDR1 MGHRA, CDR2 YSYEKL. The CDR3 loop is CASSQGGRRAYNSPLHF. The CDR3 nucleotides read TGCGCCAGCAGCCAAGGAGGGAGACGGGCCTATAATTCACCCCTCCACTTT.

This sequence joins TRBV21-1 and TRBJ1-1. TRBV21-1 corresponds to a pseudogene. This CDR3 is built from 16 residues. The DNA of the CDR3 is TGTGCCAGCAAAACAGGGACTGCTGGTAGGAACACTGAAGCTTTCTTT. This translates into CASKTGTAGRNTEAFF.